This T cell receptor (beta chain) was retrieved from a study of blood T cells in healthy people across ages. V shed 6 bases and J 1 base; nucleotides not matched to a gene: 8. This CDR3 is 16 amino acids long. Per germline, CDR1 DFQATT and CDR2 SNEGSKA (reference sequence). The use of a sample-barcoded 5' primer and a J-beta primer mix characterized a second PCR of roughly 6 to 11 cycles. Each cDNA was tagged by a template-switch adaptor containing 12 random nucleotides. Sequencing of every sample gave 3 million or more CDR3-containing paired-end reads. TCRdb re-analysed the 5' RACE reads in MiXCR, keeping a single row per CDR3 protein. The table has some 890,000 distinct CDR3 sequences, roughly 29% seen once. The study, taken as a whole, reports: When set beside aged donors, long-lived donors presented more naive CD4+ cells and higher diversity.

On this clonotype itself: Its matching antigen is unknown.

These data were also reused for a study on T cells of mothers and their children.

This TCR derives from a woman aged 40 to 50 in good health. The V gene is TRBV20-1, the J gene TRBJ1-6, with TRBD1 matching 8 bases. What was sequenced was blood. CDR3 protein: CSARTGRGSYNSPLHF. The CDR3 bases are TGCAGTGCGAGGACAGGGAGAGGATCCTATAATTCACCCCTCCACTTT.